Included here is one TCR beta chain sequence, with context. This receptor's antigen is unknown. Per-base qualities were not stored, and no clone one base away is much larger. CDR1 is given as WSHSY and CDR2 as SAAADI, both from the germline V gene. The CDR3 runs 16 amino acids, cysteine and phenylalanine included. The entry retains the CDR3 DNA only, 48 bases that are in frame from base 1. The V end gives up 4 bases and the J end 0 bases, leaving 6 bases in the junction not matched to a gene. The library was generated by the immunoSEQ multiplex PCR assay. Here the immuneACCESS table is served through TCRdb, limited to in-frame sequences with V and J called. Missing clones are a known gap in these copies; in checked studies unresolved V genes cover under half, and the rest lacks a known reason. The sample data list 150,000 to 200,000 clones, and more than 90% of these were observed just once. About 1.4% of the sample is held by the ten biggest clonotypes.

This sample is part of a study of control samples from healthy donors and cancer patients (dated by TCRdb to between 2020 and 2021). The sequenced material came from blood. The receptor comes from a young man in good health. In this chain, TRBV10-2 is recombined with TRBJ2-1, with TRBD2 identical over 7 junction bases. CDR3 region: CASSVGTTYSYNEQFF. The DNA sequence is as follows: TGCGCCAGCAGTGTTGGGACTACCTACTCCTACAATGAGCAGTTCTTC.